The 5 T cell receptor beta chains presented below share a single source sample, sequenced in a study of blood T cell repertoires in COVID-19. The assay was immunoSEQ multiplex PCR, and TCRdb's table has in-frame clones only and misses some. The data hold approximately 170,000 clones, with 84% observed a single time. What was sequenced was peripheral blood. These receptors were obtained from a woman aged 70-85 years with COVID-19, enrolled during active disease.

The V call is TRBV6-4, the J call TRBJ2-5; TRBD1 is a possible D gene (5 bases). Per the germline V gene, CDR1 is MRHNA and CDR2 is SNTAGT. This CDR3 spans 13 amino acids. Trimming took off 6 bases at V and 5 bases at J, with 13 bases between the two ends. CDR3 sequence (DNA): TGTGCCAGCAGGCCAGGGTTTCGGGAGACCCAGTACTTC. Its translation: CASRPGFRETQYF.

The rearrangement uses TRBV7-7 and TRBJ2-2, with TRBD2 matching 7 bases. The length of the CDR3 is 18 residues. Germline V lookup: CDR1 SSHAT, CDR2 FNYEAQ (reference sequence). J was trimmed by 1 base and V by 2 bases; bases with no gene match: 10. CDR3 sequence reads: CASSLRPYGGGNTGELFF. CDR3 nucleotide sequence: TGTGCCAGCAGCTTACGACCGTACGGCGGGGGGAACACCGGGGAGCTGTTTTTT.

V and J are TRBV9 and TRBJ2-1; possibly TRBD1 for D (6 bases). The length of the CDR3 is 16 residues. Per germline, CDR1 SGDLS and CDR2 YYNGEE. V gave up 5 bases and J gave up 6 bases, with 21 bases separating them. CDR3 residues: CASSSTQGRDLNEQFF. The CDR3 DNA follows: TGTGCCAGCAGTTCAACCCAGGGGAGAGACCTCAATGAGCAGTTCTTC.

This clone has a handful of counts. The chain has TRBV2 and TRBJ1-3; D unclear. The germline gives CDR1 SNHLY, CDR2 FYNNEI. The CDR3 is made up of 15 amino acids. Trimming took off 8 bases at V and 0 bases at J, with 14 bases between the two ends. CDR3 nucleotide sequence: TGTGCCAGCGAGAGTCCCCGTAGCTCTGGAAACACCATATATTTT. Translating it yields CASESPRSSGNTIYF.

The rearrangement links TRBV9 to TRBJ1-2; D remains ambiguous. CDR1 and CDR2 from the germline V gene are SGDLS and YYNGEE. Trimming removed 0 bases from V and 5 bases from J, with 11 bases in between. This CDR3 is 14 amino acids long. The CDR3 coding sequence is TGTGCCAGCAGCGTAGGGGGAGACCCTTATGGCTACACCTTC. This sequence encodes CASSVGGDPYGYTF.